This T cell receptor beta chain is drawn from a study of cytomegalovirus exposure and HLA in healthy donors. Comments on this clone: What it recognizes is unknown.

Trimming removed 0 bases from V and 2 bases from J; junction bases left unmatched: 6. The germline V gene has CDR1 MNHEY and CDR2 SMNVEV (reference sequence). This CDR3 contains 16 residues. 13 Jbeta primers and 60 Vbeta primers were used for the PCR. The assay was immunoSEQ multiplex PCR, and TCRdb's table has in-frame clones only and misses some. The sample carries roughly 160,000 clones, roughly 81% recorded once. Study conclusions and caveats: Reports state that TCR beta sequences accurately predicted most subjects' HLA-A and HLA-B alleles.

This sequence joins TRBV27 and TRBJ1-2; 7 bases align to TRBD1. Sequencing input: PBMCs. This TCR came from a woman aged 45-65 years in good health and CMV-seronegative. This chain's CDR3 is CASSLSQKGANYGYTF. Written as DNA, the CDR3 is TGTGCCAGCAGTTTATCGCAAAAGGGGGCGAACTATGGCTACACCTTC.